The source of this T cell receptor (beta chain) is a study of cytomegalovirus exposure and HLA in healthy donors. Overall study results and limits: Donors were assumed by presence/absence analyses to have roughly uniform sequencing depth. The investigators catalogued 160 or so TCR beta chains as cytomegalovirus-associated.

The PCR employed 60 Vbeta primers together with 13 Jbeta primers. Original processing notes: Later analysis identified around 85 million unique TCR beta chains, roughly 11 million shared. Using immunoSEQ multiplex PCR, the repertoire was profiled, and TCRdb retains in-frame clones only, with some absent. The DNA was the basis for D and trimming; V, J and clone size are from that table. Of under 150,000 clones in the sample, roughly 84% were seen once. Among the donors, all were healthy bone marrow donors. The CDR3 length is 14 residues. The V and J ends lost 0 bases and 4 bases respectively, with 10 bases between them. From germline, CDR1 is SGDLS and CDR2 YYNGEE. On this clone: Its antigen is undetermined.

The clonotype originates from a girl aged 2-15 years in good health and CMV-seronegative. The chain joins TRBV9 to TRBJ1-2, with D perhaps TRBD1 (6 bases). The sequenced sample consisted of PBMCs. CDR3 loop: CASSVDQGSYGYTF. CDR3 bases: TGTGCCAGCAGCGTAGACCAGGGGAGCTATGGCTACACCTTC.